These 3 T cell receptor beta chains were sequenced from one sample in a study of blood T cell repertoires in COVID-19. Profiling relied on immunoSEQ multiplex PCR, and the TCRdb table lists in-frame clones only, not all of them. This table has about 290,000 clones, around nine tenths appearing once. The material sequenced was peripheral blood. Receptors were obtained from a middle-aged woman who had recovered from COVID-19.

The V call is TRBV3-1 (or the pseudogene TRBV3-2), the J call TRBJ2-7, with D possibly being TRBD1 (5 bases). V was trimmed by 0 bases and J by 6 bases, leaving 9 bases between them. Per the germline V gene, CDR1 is LGHDT and CDR2 is YNNKEL (reference sequence). There are 13 residues in the CDR3. CDR3 sequence (DNA): TGTGCCAGCAGCCAAGAGGGGCTGGCCGAGCAGTACTTC. It yields the protein CASSQEGLAEQYF.

V is TRBV6-5 and J is TRBJ1-1; D is possibly TRBD1 (5 bases). The germline V and J ends were trimmed by 4 bases and 3 bases, with 15 bases remaining between them. Germline V lookup: CDR1 MNHEY, CDR2 SVGAGI. This CDR3 comprises 15 residues. The CDR3 here is CASSSGRPGDTEAFF. The CDR3 bases are TGTGCCAGCAGTTCTGGGCGGCCGGGGGACACTGAAGCTTTCTTT.

V and J are TRBV19 and TRBJ1-1, with 9 bases matching TRBD1. After removal of 6 bases from V and 3 bases from J, the junction contained 8 bases not matched to a gene. Germline values: CDR1 LNHDA, CDR2 SQIVND (reference sequence). The CDR3 loop spans 15 amino acids. The CDR3 reads CASRKFRDRDTEAFF. CDR3 nucleotides: TGTGCCAGTAGGAAATTTCGGGACAGGGACACTGAAGCTTTCTTT.